This T cell receptor beta chain was retrieved from a study of OX40 agonist ivuxolimab in advanced cancers. Study context: Patients were roughly 81% male with ages about 23 to 79, mean about 65.

Anyone with autoimmune disease history or systemic immunosuppression was excluded. The V gene lost 2 bases and the J gene lost 2 bases, with 13 bases spanning the gap. This CDR3 comprises 15 residues. Germline V gene sequence: CDR1 SNHLY, CDR2 FYNNEI. Assay: immunoSEQ multiplex PCR; the TCRdb copy retains only in-frame clones and omits some. The sample has around 25,000 clones, 88% seen once. The sequence was collected from an adult with an advanced solid tumor such as melanoma, head and neck, liver or kidney cancer. The sample consisted of CD4+ or CD8+ T cells sorted from blood, taken in a trial of the OX40 agonist ivuxolimab. The chain has TRBV2 and TRBJ2-7; D is ambiguous. CDR3 sequence (DNA): TGTGCCAGCAGTGAACAACTTTTACCGCCCTACGAGCAGTACTTC. Encoded protein: CASSEQLLPPYEQYF.